The rows below give T cell receptor beta chains drawn from one sample of a study of glioma-infiltrating T cells. From the multiplex PCR reads, TCRdb called clonotypes with MiXCR, one entry per CDR3 protein. The data hold approximately 120,000 distinct CDR3 sequences, with roughly 24% observed a single time. Sequencing was performed on glioma tissue, nonneoplastic brain tissue, or PBMCs (not recorded which). These receptor sequences come from a human donor with low-grade glioma or glioblastoma, undergoing nonglioma brain surgery, or in good health (not recorded which). Both conserved end residues are part of each CDR3. Clone size is stated in some rows and not others, as once, few, many or a class when expanded.

clone_size: many
v_call: TRBV10-3
j_call: TRBJ2-3
cdr3_aa: CAISGDNTDTQYF

clone_size: NA
v_call: TRBV7-9
j_call: TRBJ1-5
cdr3_aa: CASGIDREGGNQPQHF

clone_size: many
v_call: TRBV6-2/TRBV6-3
j_call: TRBJ2-7
cdr3_aa: CASSYHSASYEQYF

clone_size: many
v_call: TRBV2
j_call: TRBJ1-5
cdr3_aa: CASSEWRSGNQPQHF

clone_size: many
v_call: TRBV7-8
j_call: TRBJ1-4
cdr3_aa: CASSNQGLGKLFF

clone_size: many
v_call: TRBV2
j_call: TRBJ2-1
cdr3_aa: CASSAGTLSYNEQFF

clone_size: many
v_call: TRBV27
j_call: TRBJ2-3
cdr3_aa: CASSFSSTDTQYF

clone_size: many
v_call: TRBV29-1
j_call: TRBJ2-1
cdr3_aa: CSARHGKGYNEQFF

clone_size: many
v_call: TRBV20-1
j_call: TRBJ1-2
cdr3_aa: CSAGTGNYYGYTF

clone_size: many
v_call: TRBV5-1
j_call: TRBJ2-1
cdr3_aa: CASSWRQGAHNEQFF

clone_size: many
v_call: TRBV27
j_call: TRBJ2-5
cdr3_aa: CASSLSSHGEETQYF

clone_size: many
v_call: TRBV28
j_call: TRBJ2-3
cdr3_aa: CASRELAGGGDTQYF

clone_size: many
v_call: TRBV20-1
j_call: TRBJ2-7
cdr3_aa: CSASRGDRGYEQYF

clone_size: many
v_call: TRBV6-1
j_call: TRBJ1-6
cdr3_aa: CASSYLAASSYNSPLHF